This is a list of T cell receptor beta chains from one sample in a study of early T cells in non-severe SARS-CoV-2 infection. Each CDR3 protein gets one entry after TCRdb re-called the 5' RACE reads with MiXCR. The sample shows roughly 65,000 distinct CDR3 sequences, roughly an eighth of them seen only once. The sequencing input was whole blood. These receptors all stem from an adult who was a healthcare worker with PCR-confirmed SARS-CoV-2 infection or an uninfected control (not recorded which). Both conserved end residues are part of each CDR3. A D gene is named only where the DNA matches it firmly. Clone sizes are given selectively: once, few, many, or a class where the clone is expanded.

J | D | length | V | size | DNA | CDR3
TRBJ1-4 | TRBD1 | 14 | TRBV7-8 | few | TGTGCCAGCAGCCCCCGAGACAGGGGTGAAAAACTGTTTTTT | CASSPRDRGEKLFF
TRBJ1-1 | - | 12 | TRBV27 | many | TGTGCCAGCAGTTTCCCGTTAGGTGAAGTTTTCTTT | CASSFPLGEVFF
TRBJ1-1 | - | 14 | TRBV7-9 | many | TGTGCCAGCAGCTTATCAACCAGGGCGCCTGAAGCTTTCTTT | CASSLSTRAPEAFF
TRBJ1-1 | TRBD1 | 15 | TRBV15 | - | TGTGCCACCAGCCCGGGTAGGACAGGGAACACTGAAGCTTTCTTT | CATSPGRTGNTEAFF
TRBJ2-7 | - | 16 | TRBV19 | few | TGTGCCAGTAGTCCCGTCCGCCAGTCGTCCTTGTACGAGCAGTACTTC | CASSPVRQSSLYEQYF
TRBJ2-1 | - | 14 | TRBV20-1 | few | TGCAGTGCTAGGCGCAGTAGCTCCTACAATGAGCAGTTCTTC | CSARRSSSYNEQFF
TRBJ2-3 | - | 11 | TRBV20-1 | - | TGCAGTGGGGTTCGCACAGATACGCAGTATTTT | CSGVRTDTQYF
TRBJ2-1 | TRBD2 | 14 | TRBV12-3/TRBV12-4 | few | TGTGCCAGCAGTTTTAGCGGGGGGGCCGTTGAGCAGTTCTTC | CASSFSGGAVEQFF
TRBJ2-4 | TRBD1 | 11 | TRBV9 | few | TGTGCCAGCAGCTCAGGGGGCATTCAGTACTTC | CASSSGGIQYF
TRBJ2-7 | - | 14 | TRBV2 | - | TGTGCCAGCAGTGAAGCCAGGGGACATTACGAGCAGTACTTC | CASSEARGHYEQYF
TRBJ2-5 | - | 12 | TRBV7-8 | few | TGTGCCAGCAGCGGATACGGGGAGACCCAGTACTTC | CASSGYGETQYF
TRBJ2-3 | TRBD2 | 16 | TRBV12-3/TRBV12-4 | - | TGTGCCAGCAGTCCAGCCGGACTAGGCCCTACAGATACGCAGTATTTT | CASSPAGLGPTDTQYF
TRBJ2-3 | TRBD2 | 17 | TRBV6-4 | few | TGTGCCAGCAGTTCGACTAGCGGGGGGGTTGGCACAGATACGCAGTATTTT | CASSSTSGGVGTDTQYF
TRBJ2-1 | - | 18 | TRBV18 | - | TGTGCCAGCTCACCGTCGGTAAGACTGGGAAGCTCCTACAATGAGCAGTTCTTC | CASSPSVRLGSSYNEQFF
TRBJ2-3 | - | 12 | TRBV5-8 | - | TGTGCCAGCAGCTTTGATTTAGATACGCAGTATTTT | CASSFDLDTQYF
TRBJ2-7 | TRBD2 | 14 | TRBV9 | - | TGTGCCAGCAGCCCTAGCGGGACGGTCTACGAGCAGTACTTC | CASSPSGTVYEQYF
TRBJ2-3 | TRBD2 | 14 | TRBV29-1 | few | TGCAGCGTCCTCCCAGCGGGGGGCACAGATACGCAGTATTTT | CSVLPAGGTDTQYF
TRBJ2-7 | - | 14 | TRBV13 | many | TGTGCCAGCAGCTTACGCAGGAACTCCTACGAGCAGTACTTC | CASSLRRNSYEQYF
TRBJ2-3 | TRBD2 | 15 | TRBV10-3 | many | TGTGCCATCAGTGGACTAGCGGGGGCCACAGATACGCAGTATTTT | CAISGLAGATDTQYF
TRBJ1-2 | - | 14 | TRBV3-1 | - | TGTGCCAGCAGCCAAGCCCCTGGGTCTTCCACCCACACCTTC | CASSQAPGSSTHTF
TRBJ1-6 | - | 13 | TRBV7-2 | - | TGTGCCAGCAGCTTAGGTTGGGGAGCACCCCTCCACTTT | CASSLGWGAPLHF
TRBJ2-7 | TRBD2 | 13 | TRBV2 | few | TGTGCCAGCGGAAACGGGGGGTACTACGAGCAGTACTTC | CASGNGGYYEQYF
TRBJ2-7 | - | 14 | TRBV27 | many | TGTGCCAGCAGTTTAGGGGGTCTCCCCTACGAGCAGTACTTC | CASSLGGLPYEQYF
TRBJ1-4 | TRBD1 | 15 | TRBV3-1 | many | TGTGCCAGCAGCCCGCCAGCCGGGACAGGGGGAAAACTGTTTTTT | CASSPPAGTGGKLFF
TRBJ2-7 | TRBD1 | 17 | TRBV29-1 | - | TGCAGCGTTGTGGGACAGGGGCGACCCCCTAAGGCCTACGAGCAGTACTTC | CSVVGQGRPPKAYEQYF
TRBJ1-1 | TRBD1 | 14 | TRBV20-1 | few | TGCAGTGCTAGAGCCGGACAGGGCGCTGCTGAAGCTTTCTTT | CSARAGQGAAEAFF
TRBJ2-5 | - | 13 | TRBV29-1 | - | TGCAGCGTTGAACCGGTCGAGGAAGAGACCCAGTACTTC | CSVEPVEEETQYF
TRBJ1-3 | - | 14 | TRBV7-2 | - | TGTGCCAGCAGCTGGGGTCGGAGACGAAACACCATATATTTT | CASSWGRRRNTIYF
TRBJ1-1 | - | 13 | TRBV28 | many | TGTGCCAGCCAGGGAAACATGAACACTGAAGCTTTCTTT | CASQGNMNTEAFF
TRBJ1-6 | - | 13 | TRBV2 | many | TGTGCCAGCATGAGGGGCTTCAACTCACCCCTCCACTTT | CASMRGFNSPLHF
TRBJ2-2 | TRBD1 | 14 | TRBV7-8 | many | TGTGCCAGCAGCTCACGGACAGGGACCGGGGAGCTGTTTTTT | CASSSRTGTGELFF
TRBJ1-6 | - | 14 | TRBV5-4 | - | TGTGCCAGCAGCCGGACCGCCGATAATTCACCCCTCCACTTT | CASSRTADNSPLHF
TRBJ2-3 | TRBD1 | 14 | TRBV10-2 | many | TGCGCCAGCAGTGGGGGACAGGGACTGGATACGCAGTATTTT | CASSGGQGLDTQYF
TRBJ1-1 | TRBD1 | 12 | TRBV12-3/TRBV12-4 | many | TGTGCCAGCAGTTTAGGGACAGGGCCCGCTTTCTTT | CASSLGTGPAFF
TRBJ1-5 | - | 14 | TRBV25-1 | few | TGTGCCAGCCTCGACAGGCTATTCAATCAGCCCCAGCATTTT | CASLDRLFNQPQHF
TRBJ2-1 | TRBD1 | 16 | TRBV20-1 | - | TGCAGTGCTACTCCCGGACAGGGGGCACACATAGATGAGCAGTTCTTC | CSATPGQGAHIDEQFF
TRBJ2-5 | TRBD1 | 13 | TRBV7-9 | - | TGTGCCAGCAGCTGGGGACAGCTCGGGGCCCAGTACTTC | CASSWGQLGAQYF
TRBJ1-5 | - | 14 | TRBV19 | many | TGTGCCAGTACCCCGGGACAAGCCCCCTCGCCCCAGCATTTT | CASTPGQAPSPQHF
TRBJ1-1 | - | 14 | TRBV10-3 | many | TGTGCCATCAGAACCCACAGGGAGGGGACTGAAGCTTTCTTT | CAIRTHREGTEAFF
TRBJ2-2 | - | 13 | TRBV20-1 | many | TGCAGTGCTAGAGACCCATCTACCGGGGAGCTGTTTTTT | CSARDPSTGELFF
TRBJ2-5 | TRBD2 | 18 | TRBV12-3/TRBV12-4 | many | TGTGCCAGCAGTAGCAAAGCCTCCGGGGGGAAATCCCGAGAGACCCAGTACTTC | CASSSKASGGKSRETQYF
TRBJ2-7 | - | 14 | TRBV6-1 | - | TGTGCCAGCAGCTCACAGGGTTACTCCTGGGAGCAGTACTTC | CASSSQGYSWEQYF
TRBJ1-6 | - | 14 | TRBV6-6 | many | TGTGCCAGCAGTCGCGGACCGGGAGATTCACCCCTCCACTTT | CASSRGPGDSPLHF
TRBJ2-1 | - | 13 | TRBV12-5 | - | TGTGCTAGTGGTTTGATCGCGGAATCTGAGCAGTTCTTC | CASGLIAESEQFF